The rows below give T cell receptor beta chains drawn from one sample of a study of blood T cell repertoires in COVID-19. Libraries were prepared by immunoSEQ multiplex PCR; TCRdb keeps only in-frame clonotypes and omits some of them. This sample has over 65,000 clones; approximately 80% occur once, and the top ten carry approximately 20%. Sequencing used peripheral blood. Every receptor here comes from a man older than 75 with active or convalescent COVID-19. Each CDR3 is given with its conserved first and last residue. Each record gives: V gene, J gene, D gene, clone size, CDR3 DNA, CDR3 protein. The D gene is left open where the match is weak. A row's size may be missing; if present it is once, few, many or a size class.

v_call: TRBV4-2; j_call: TRBJ1-4; d_call: TRBD1; clone_size: NA; cdr3_nt: TGTGCCATCCCACGGGACAGTCGCGTAGCTAATGAAAAACTGTTTTTT; cdr3_aa: CAIPRDSRVANEKLFF
v_call: TRBV6-5; j_call: TRBJ1-2; d_call: TRBD1; clone_size: NA; cdr3_nt: TGTGCCAGCAAAGACAGGGGAACTAACTATGGCTACACCTTC; cdr3_aa: CASKDRGTNYGYTF
v_call: TRBV6-2/TRBV6-3; j_call: TRBJ2-5; d_call: NA; clone_size: NA; cdr3_nt: TGTGCCAGCAGTTACCTCCAGGGGAAGGAAGAGACCCAGTACTTC; cdr3_aa: CASSYLQGKEETQYF
v_call: TRBV5-4; j_call: TRBJ2-3; d_call: TRBD2; clone_size: NA; cdr3_nt: TGTGCCAGCAGCTTGACTAGCGGGCGGGATACGCAGTATTTT; cdr3_aa: CASSLTSGRDTQYF
v_call: TRBV11-1; j_call: TRBJ1-1; d_call: NA; clone_size: few; cdr3_nt: TGTGCCAGCAGCCCCCAGGGAGGACGGTCTAATACTGAAGCTTTCTTT; cdr3_aa: CASSPQGGRSNTEAFF
v_call: TRBV14; j_call: TRBJ2-2; d_call: TRBD2; clone_size: NA; cdr3_nt: TGTGCCAGCAGCGCTCGACTAGCCGCCACCGGGGAGCTGTTTTTT; cdr3_aa: CASSARLAATGELFF
v_call: TRBV6-5; j_call: TRBJ1-6; d_call: NA; clone_size: few; cdr3_nt: TGTGCCAGCATACCGGGATCCTATAATTCACCCCTCCACTTT; cdr3_aa: CASIPGSYNSPLHF
v_call: TRBV24-1; j_call: TRBJ1-2; d_call: TRBD1; clone_size: NA; cdr3_nt: TGTGCCACCAGTGGGGGACAGAGATTCGCTAACTATGGCTACACCTTC; cdr3_aa: CATSGGQRFANYGYTF
v_call: TRBV3-1/TRBV3-2; j_call: TRBJ2-1; d_call: TRBD2; clone_size: NA; cdr3_nt: TGTGCCAGCAGCCAAAGGTACGGGACTAGTTCGCTCTTC; cdr3_aa: CASSQRYGTSSLF
v_call: TRBV5-6; j_call: TRBJ2-3; d_call: TRBD2; clone_size: NA; cdr3_nt: TGTGCCAGCAGCCCAAGGGTAGCGGGAGCCCCCACAGATACGCAGTATTTT; cdr3_aa: CASSPRVAGAPTDTQYF
v_call: TRBV5-4; j_call: TRBJ1-1; d_call: TRBD1; clone_size: NA; cdr3_nt: TGTGCCAGCAGCTTGAGACAGGGGTACACTGAAGCTTTCTTT; cdr3_aa: CASSLRQGYTEAFF
v_call: TRBV28; j_call: TRBJ1-2; d_call: NA; clone_size: few; cdr3_nt: TGTGCCAGCAGTTTATTGGGCCCGGCTTACACCTTC; cdr3_aa: CASSLLGPAYTF
v_call: TRBV6-5; j_call: TRBJ2-2; d_call: TRBD2; clone_size: NA; cdr3_nt: TGTGCCAGCAGGAGCGGGAGGTTAGACACCGGGGAGCTGTTTTTT; cdr3_aa: CASRSGRLDTGELFF
v_call: TRBV28; j_call: TRBJ2-5; d_call: NA; clone_size: NA; cdr3_nt: TGTGCCAGCAGTGACCCCGAGGTTGAGGGCCAAGAGACCCAGTACTTC; cdr3_aa: CASSDPEVEGQETQYF
v_call: TRBV28; j_call: TRBJ1-3; d_call: NA; clone_size: few; cdr3_nt: TGTGCCAGCAGTAGGGGTGGGAACACCATATATTTT; cdr3_aa: CASSRGGNTIYF
v_call: TRBV12-3/TRBV12-4; j_call: TRBJ1-5; d_call: NA; clone_size: NA; cdr3_nt: TGTGCCAGCAGTTTTGGGGCAGCCGGAACCCAGCATTTT; cdr3_aa: CASSFGAAGTQHF
v_call: TRBV24-1; j_call: TRBJ2-3; d_call: NA; clone_size: NA; cdr3_nt: TGTGCCACCAGTGATTCTCGGGGAGTCACAGATACGCAGTATTTT; cdr3_aa: CATSDSRGVTDTQYF
v_call: TRBV14; j_call: TRBJ1-2; d_call: TRBD1; clone_size: NA; cdr3_nt: TGTGCCAGCAGCCCCGGGACAGGGGCCGCGAGAGTCTATGGCTACACCTTC; cdr3_aa: CASSPGTGAARVYGYTF
v_call: TRBV15; j_call: TRBJ1-3; d_call: TRBD1; clone_size: NA; cdr3_nt: TGTGCCACCAGCGGACAGACAGGGGCTGGAAACACCATATATTTT; cdr3_aa: CATSGQTGAGNTIYF
v_call: TRBV5-1; j_call: TRBJ1-5; d_call: NA; clone_size: NA; cdr3_nt: TGCGCCAGCAGCCCGATCGGGGGAGTCGAAAGCAATCAGCCCCAGCATTTT; cdr3_aa: CASSPIGGVESNQPQHF
v_call: TRBV9; j_call: TRBJ2-2; d_call: NA; clone_size: NA; cdr3_nt: TGTGCCAGCAGTCAGGGTACCGGGGAGCTGTTTTTT; cdr3_aa: CASSQGTGELFF
v_call: TRBV18; j_call: TRBJ2-3; d_call: NA; clone_size: NA; cdr3_nt: TGTGCCAGCTCACCCCGGGACATCCCATTTTCTAGCACAGATACGCAGTATTTT; cdr3_aa: CASSPRDIPFSSTDTQYF
v_call: TRBV6-1; j_call: TRBJ2-4; d_call: TRBD1; clone_size: NA; cdr3_nt: TGTGCCAGCAGTGAAGCGAGGATCCGTCCGGACAGGGCTACCAAAAACATTCAGTACTTC; cdr3_aa: CASSEARIRPDRATKNIQYF
v_call: TRBV18; j_call: TRBJ1-1; d_call: NA; clone_size: NA; cdr3_nt: TGTGCCAGCTCACCAATGGGGGCCAGTATGAACACTGAAGCTTTCTTT; cdr3_aa: CASSPMGASMNTEAFF
v_call: TRBV29-1; j_call: TRBJ2-5; d_call: TRBD2; clone_size: NA; cdr3_nt: TGCAGCCCTCTTTATAGCGGGGACCAAGAGACCCAGTACTTC; cdr3_aa: CSPLYSGDQETQYF
v_call: TRBV3-1/TRBV3-2; j_call: TRBJ1-4; d_call: TRBD1; clone_size: NA; cdr3_nt: TGTGCCAGCAGCCAAGTCCCAAATTCGGTGCGACAGGGTCGCGAAAAACTGTTTTTT; cdr3_aa: CASSQVPNSVRQGREKLFF
v_call: TRBV4-2; j_call: TRBJ2-5; d_call: NA; clone_size: NA; cdr3_nt: TGTGCCAGCAGCCAAGAGAGGGGACATCGGTCGGAGACCCAGTACTTC; cdr3_aa: CASSQERGHRSETQYF
v_call: TRBV24-1; j_call: TRBJ2-5; d_call: NA; clone_size: once; cdr3_nt: TGTGCCACCAGTGACCAGTACCAAGAGACCCAGTACTTC; cdr3_aa: CATSDQYQETQYF
v_call: TRBV27; j_call: TRBJ1-5; d_call: NA; clone_size: NA; cdr3_nt: TGTGCCAGCAGTCCAATCACTTCGAATCAGCCCCAGCATTTT; cdr3_aa: CASSPITSNQPQHF
v_call: TRBV5-4; j_call: TRBJ1-3; d_call: TRBD1; clone_size: NA; cdr3_nt: TGTGCCAGCAGCCCTAAGGGGGCCGGAAACACCATATATTTT; cdr3_aa: CASSPKGAGNTIYF
v_call: TRBV6-5; j_call: TRBJ1-3; d_call: NA; clone_size: NA; cdr3_nt: TGTGCCAGCACATACAAAAACACCATATATTTT; cdr3_aa: CASTYKNTIYF
v_call: TRBV18; j_call: TRBJ2-2; d_call: NA; clone_size: NA; cdr3_nt: TGTGCCAGCAGAGGGGGAACCGCGAACACCGGGGAGCTGTTTTTT; cdr3_aa: CASRGGTANTGELFF
v_call: TRBV25-1; j_call: TRBJ1-4; d_call: NA; clone_size: few; cdr3_nt: TGTGCCAGCAGTGATCTATATGAAAAACTGTTTTTT; cdr3_aa: CASSDLYEKLFF
v_call: TRBV29-1; j_call: TRBJ1-2; d_call: NA; clone_size: NA; cdr3_nt: TGCAGCGGCTACCGGGGGGTCTTCTATGGCTACACCTTC; cdr3_aa: CSGYRGVFYGYTF
v_call: TRBV5-1; j_call: TRBJ2-1; d_call: TRBD2; clone_size: NA; cdr3_nt: TGCGCCAGCAGCTTGTTTCTAGCGGGGTACAATGAGCAGTTCTTC; cdr3_aa: CASSLFLAGYNEQFF
v_call: TRBV5-4; j_call: TRBJ2-1; d_call: NA; clone_size: NA; cdr3_nt: TGTGCCAGCAGGTCCCGGACTTTGGGTTCCTACAATGAGCAGTTCTTC; cdr3_aa: CASRSRTLGSYNEQFF
v_call: TRBV2; j_call: TRBJ1-5; d_call: TRBD1; clone_size: NA; cdr3_nt: TGTGCCAGCAAAGGACAGGGGAGCAATCAGCCCCAGCATTTT; cdr3_aa: CASKGQGSNQPQHF
v_call: TRBV19; j_call: TRBJ1-2; d_call: NA; clone_size: once; cdr3_nt: TGTGCCAGTAGTATCCCCAGTATTGGTGGCTACACCTTC; cdr3_aa: CASSIPSIGGYTF
v_call: TRBV7-3; j_call: TRBJ2-3; d_call: TRBD2; clone_size: once; cdr3_nt: TGTGCCAGCAGCCGCGGGAGTCCTAGCACAGATACGCAGTATTTT; cdr3_aa: CASSRGSPSTDTQYF
v_call: TRBV19; j_call: TRBJ1-2; d_call: NA; clone_size: once; cdr3_nt: TGTGCCAGTAGGACAGGCTCCTTTTATGGCTACACCTTC; cdr3_aa: CASRTGSFYGYTF
v_call: TRBV19; j_call: TRBJ2-1; d_call: TRBD1; clone_size: NA; cdr3_nt: TGTGCCAGTAGTATCCAGGGGGTGGTTGATGAGCAGTTCTTC; cdr3_aa: CASSIQGVVDEQFF
v_call: TRBV11-2; j_call: TRBJ1-6; d_call: NA; clone_size: once; cdr3_nt: TGTGCCAGCAGCTTAGTTAGCTATAATTCACCCCTCCACTTT; cdr3_aa: CASSLVSYNSPLHF
v_call: TRBV12-5; j_call: TRBJ1-1; d_call: NA; clone_size: NA; cdr3_nt: TGTGCTAGTGGAGACAGTAGTTTCACTGAAGCTTTCTTT; cdr3_aa: CASGDSSFTEAFF
v_call: TRBV5-1; j_call: TRBJ2-3; d_call: NA; clone_size: NA; cdr3_nt: TGCGCCAGCAGCTTCGGTGGGCAGGGGAGCACAGATACGCAGTATTTT; cdr3_aa: CASSFGGQGSTDTQYF
v_call: TRBV19; j_call: TRBJ1-2; d_call: NA; clone_size: NA; cdr3_nt: TGTGCCAGTAGTATCGTAGGAGGGGTTCTTGGCTACACCTTC; cdr3_aa: CASSIVGGVLGYTF
v_call: TRBV5-1; j_call: TRBJ2-1; d_call: TRBD2; clone_size: few; cdr3_nt: TGCGCCAGCACCCGACTAGCGGGAGTGGGGGAGCAGTTCTTC; cdr3_aa: CASTRLAGVGEQFF
v_call: TRBV6-1; j_call: TRBJ1-5; d_call: NA; clone_size: NA; cdr3_nt: TGTGCCAGCAGTGAAGTACAGGGAAATCAGCCCCAGCATTTT; cdr3_aa: CASSEVQGNQPQHF
v_call: TRBV7-3; j_call: TRBJ2-1; d_call: NA; clone_size: NA; cdr3_nt: TGTGCCAGCAGCTTATCTGGGCTGAACAATGAGCAGTTCTTC; cdr3_aa: CASSLSGLNNEQFF
v_call: TRBV5-1; j_call: TRBJ2-1; d_call: NA; clone_size: NA; cdr3_nt: TGCGCCAGCTCGGGGGGCAGGTACAATGAGCAGTTCTTC; cdr3_aa: CASSGGRYNEQFF